The 27 T cell receptor beta chains below come from one sample, sequenced in a study of T cells after yellow fever vaccination. TCRdb passed the 5' RACE reads through MiXCR, listing each CDR3 protein once. Of 300,000 or so distinct CDR3 sequences listed, 7.5% to 9% are singletons. Specimen: CD4+ T cells sorted from PBMCs, collected 5 days after the yellow fever booster vaccination. The source of these receptors is a man between 18 and 35 years old who received the YFV17D yellow fever vaccine.

The chain is built from TRBV24-1 and TRBJ2-1; D may be TRBD1 (7 bases). The germline V and J ends were trimmed by 2 bases and 7 bases, with 17 bases remaining between them. This CDR3 region has 16 residues. Germline CDR1 and CDR2: KGHDR and SFDVKD. The CDR3, as DNA: TGTGCCACCAGTGATTCAGGAGGGGGCATTTTGAATGAGCAGTTCTTC. Its protein product is CATSDSGGGILNEQFF.

This clonotype was counted a few times. V gene TRBV6-5 combines with J gene TRBJ1-2, with TRBD1 matching 10 bases. With V trimmed by 0 bases and J by 8 bases, 12 bases remained unmatched. This CDR3 contains 17 residues. Germline V gene sequence: CDR1 MNHEY, CDR2 SVGAGI. CDR3 nucleotides: TGTGCCAGCAGTTACTCGACTTTTGGGACAGGGGTTCGGGGCTACACCTTC. It specifies CASSYSTFGTGVRGYTF.

This chain connects TRBV27 to TRBJ1-2, with TRBD1 matching over 10 bases. The CDR3 spans 18 residues. J gave up 4 bases and V 5 bases, and 16 bases lay outside the gene matches. The germline gives CDR1 MNHEY, CDR2 SMNVEV (reference sequence). For the CDR3, the DNA is TGTGCCAGCAGTCCGCGTCCCGGGACAGGGGCCGGAGTCTATGGCTACACCTTC. This sequence encodes CASSPRPGTGAGVYGYTF.

The V call is TRBV6-2 or TRBV6-3, the J call TRBJ2-4; 11 bases are shared with TRBD1. Per the germline V gene, CDR1 is MNHEY and CDR2 is SVGEGT. This CDR3 spans 15 amino acids. V was pared by 2 bases and J by 8 bases, with 5 bases of the junction left unmatched. In nucleotides, the CDR3 is TGTGCCAGCAGTTACGAGGACAGGGGGCTAGACATTCAGTACTTC. It yields the protein CASSYEDRGLDIQYF.

The chain uses TRBV11-2 and TRBJ2-3, with TRBD2 identical over 11 bases. This CDR3 region has 16 residues. The V segment lost 6 bases and the J segment 6 bases; nucleotides outside the gene matches: 11. Germline loops: CDR1 SGHAT, CDR2 FQNNGV. The CDR3 is CASRSRLAGGRDTQYF. The CDR3 DNA follows: TGTGCCAGCAGGTCACGGCTAGCGGGGGGTAGGGATACGCAGTATTTT.

Only a few counts were recorded for this clonotype. The chain uses TRBV27 and TRBJ1-1; D uncertain. V was trimmed by 2 bases and J by 1 base, leaving 8 bases between them. This CDR3 has 14 residues. Germline loops: CDR1 MNHEY, CDR2 SMNVEV (reference sequence). CDR3: CASSLQAQNTEAFF. The CDR3 DNA reads TGTGCCAGCAGTTTACAGGCACAGAACACTGAAGCTTTCTTT.

This clonotype has just a few counts. V and J are TRBV6-5 and TRBJ1-1; D unclear. CDR1 MNHEY and CDR2 SVGAGI come from the germline V gene. The CDR3 consists of 14 residues. V shed 6 bases and J shed 0 bases, with 11 bases lying between them. CDR3: CASRPHGVNTEAFF. The CDR3 DNA reads as TGTGCCAGCAGGCCTCATGGGGTGAACACTGAAGCTTTCTTT.

The chain links TRBV7-2 to TRBJ1-6; D unclear. Germline V gene lookup returns CDR1 SGHTA and CDR2 FQGNSA. V was shortened by 0 bases and J by 10 bases, with 1 base between the two germline ends. This CDR3 region has 11 residues. The CDR3 reads CASSLASPLHF. Here the CDR3 DNA reads TGTGCCAGCAGCTTAGCCTCACCCCTCCACTTT.

The chain recombines TRBV6-2 or TRBV6-3 with TRBJ2-7; no clear D. Between the trimmed V and J ends, which lost 1 base and 3 bases, there was a span of 7 bases. Germline V gene lookup returns CDR1 MNHEY and CDR2 SVGEGT. The length of the CDR3 is 13 residues. The CDR3 nucleotides are TGTGCCAGCAGTTACTTACGAGGCTACGAGCAGTACTTC. Protein sequence: CASSYLRGYEQYF.

There are a few counts of this clonotype. V and J are TRBV4-3 and TRBJ1-2; D might be TRBD1 (6 bases). CDR1 is LGHNA and CDR2 is YSLEER in the germline V gene. The CDR3 is made up of 14 amino acids. V gave up 0 bases and J gave up 3 bases, with 8 bases separating them. The CDR3 DNA reads TGCGCCAGCAGCCAAGATCGACAGGACTATGGCTACACCTTC. Its protein product is CASSQDRQDYGYTF.

This clonotype was seen many times. The V and J genes are TRBV5-1 and TRBJ1-6; D gene uncertain. Germline assignment: CDR1 SGHRS and CDR2 YFSETQ. V shed 4 bases and J shed 7 bases, with 9 bases lying between them. The CDR3 contains 13 residues. The CDR3 DNA reads TGCGCCAGCAGCGCTCCGGGGAATTCACCCCTCCACTTT. This codes for CASSAPGNSPLHF.

This clonotype was seen ten or more times. The J gene is TRBJ2-3, the V gene TRBV11-2, with a possible D match to TRBD2 (6 bases). Germline lookup yields CDR1 SGHAT and CDR2 FQNNGV. The CDR3 is 15 residues long. Trimming removed 3 bases at V and 0 bases at J, with 10 bases between. The CDR3 DNA sequence: TGTGCCAGCAGCTTTCCGGGACTCAGCACAGATACGCAGTATTTT. It encodes CASSFPGLSTDTQYF.

This clonotype was picked up a small number of times. This chain joins TRBV9 and TRBJ1-2; D gene ambiguous. Trimming stripped 0 bases from V and 4 bases from J, with 16 bases between. Per germline, CDR1 SGDLS and CDR2 YYNGEE. There are 16 residues in the CDR3. The CDR3 protein is CASSVGAATVGYGYTF. The CDR3 DNA sequence: TGTGCCAGCAGCGTAGGGGCCGCTACTGTGGGCTATGGCTACACCTTC.

This clonotype was observed a few times. This rearrangement joins TRBV6-5 to TRBJ1-1, with TRBD1 as a possible D gene (6 bases). The V gene's germline CDR1 is MNHEY and CDR2 SVGAGI. Trimming stripped 4 bases from V and 1 base from J, with 19 bases between. The CDR3 extends over 17 amino acids. CDR3 region: CASSFIVGARENTEAFF. Here the CDR3 DNA reads TGTGCCAGCAGTTTTATCGTGGGGGCAAGGGAGAACACTGAAGCTTTCTTT.

This chain links TRBV10-3 with TRBJ2-2; maybe TRBD1 (5 bases). CDR1 and CDR2 from the germline V gene are ENHRY and SYGVKD. The CDR3 extends over 17 amino acids. V lost 0 bases to trimming and J lost 1 base, with 12 bases between them. CDR3 DNA: TGTGCCATCAGTGAGTCTGGGGCTCGAAAGAACACCGGGGAGCTGTTTTTT. Translated: CAISESGARKNTGELFF.

In its sample, this clonotype was seen a few times. The rearrangement links TRBV12-3 or TRBV12-4 to TRBJ2-2; D is ambiguous. CDR3 length: 13 amino acids. Trimming cost V 6 bases and J 7 bases, with 12 bases left between them. The DNA of the CDR3 is TGTGCCAGCAGCCAAAACCTAGGCGGGGAGCTGTTTTTT. This gives the protein CASSQNLGGELFF.

The chain has TRBV5-4 and TRBJ2-6; the D call may be TRBD1 or TRBD2 (5 bases each). Germline CDR1 and CDR2: SGHNT and YYREEE (reference sequence). The CDR3 totals 17 residues. V lost 6 bases, J lost 1 base, and 17 bases lay in between. The CDR3 reads CASTVPGRGSGANVLTF. CDR3 sequence (DNA): TGTGCCAGCACCGTCCCGGGACGGGGATCTGGGGCCAACGTCCTGACTTTC.

The V call is TRBV7-3, the J call TRBJ1-1, with 7 bases aligning to TRBD1. This CDR3 comprises 12 residues. Looked up from germline, CDR1 is SGHTA and CDR2 is FQGTGA. V dropped 5 bases and J dropped 11; count of bases not matched to a gene: 8. The CDR3 coding sequence is TGTGCCAGCAGCCCCCAGGGGGGTATGGCTTTCTTT. Translating gives CASSPQGGMAFF.

This clonotype has more than one count but fewer than ten. The CDR3 spells CASSPSGGTVQYF. The CDR3 DNA follows: TGTGCCAGCAGTCCGTCGGGGGGGACAGTTCAGTACTTC. The chain links TRBV6-5 to TRBJ2-4; D may be TRBD2 (8 bases). With 5 bases removed from V and 11 bases from J, the gap between germline ends came to 16 bases. Germline V lookup: CDR1 MNHEY, CDR2 SVGAGI. The CDR3 is made up of 13 amino acids.

This clonotype was detected ten times or more. CDR3 loop: CASSEAKRSPPAANTGELFF. In DNA form, the CDR3 reads TGTGCCAGCAGTGAAGCCAAGCGATCGCCACCAGCCGCGAACACCGGGGAGCTGTTTTTT. This rearrangement joins TRBV2 to TRBJ2-2; D not resolved. Germline V CDR1 and CDR2: SNHLY, FYNNEI. The V end was cut by 0 bases, the J end by 0 bases, with 20 bases between. This CDR3 spans 20 amino acids.

This clonotype was counted many times. The rearrangement joins TRBV5-1 to TRBJ2-3; either TRBD1 or TRBD2 may supply D (6 bases each). Trimming removed 4 bases from V and 1 base from J, with 16 bases in between. This CDR3 has 16 amino acids. Germline-derived CDR1 and CDR2 are SGHRS and YFSETQ. DNA for the CDR3: TGCGCCAGCAGCCCAGGGGTAGCGGTGCGCACAGATACGCAGTATTTT. It codes for CASSPGVAVRTDTQYF.

This clonotype was counted a few times. The gene calls are TRBV24-1 and TRBJ1-1; 7 bases fit TRBD1. The CDR3 consists of 12 residues. Germline trimming cut 8 bases from V and 7 bases from J; bases unmatched to any gene: 6. Germline V lookup: CDR1 KGHDR, CDR2 SFDVKD. The CDR3 loop reads CATTEGGSEAFF. CDR3 nucleotides: TGTGCCACCACCGAAGGGGGCAGTGAAGCTTTCTTT.

This clonotype was seen a handful of times. The V call is TRBV12-3 or TRBV12-4, the J call TRBJ1-4; D call uncertain. The V end lost 6 bases, the J end lost 5 bases, and 13 bases lay between the germline ends. This CDR3 comprises 14 residues. The CDR3 DNA reads as TGTGCCAGCAGGGTAGGGCTGATGAATGAAAAACTGTTTTTT. This sequence encodes CASRVGLMNEKLFF.

This clonotype was counted only a few times. The genes are TRBV7-8 and TRBJ2-7; D perhaps matches TRBD2 (6 bases). V lost 1 base to trimming and J lost 3 bases, with 7 bases between them. Germline CDR1 and CDR2: SGHVS and FQNEAQ. This CDR3 spans 13 amino acids. This CDR3 is CASSLGGDYEQYV. The CDR3 DNA reads as TGTGCCAGCAGCTTAGGGGGGGACTACGAGCAGTACGTC.

This clonotype turned up a few times. The chain has TRBV21-1 and TRBJ2-7. TRBV21-1 is listed as a pseudogene. The CDR3 spans 14 residues. The CDR3 DNA is TGTGCCAGCAGCAAAGCGCGACCAACCTACGAGCAGTACGTC. Translated, it gives CASSKARPTYEQYV.

Many counts were recorded for this clonotype. The J gene is TRBJ1-6, the V gene TRBV5-1; 10 nucleotides align to TRBD1. This CDR3 comprises 17 residues. CDR1 is SGHRS and CDR2 is YFSETQ in the germline V gene. V lost 1 base, J lost 7 bases, and 8 bases stayed unmatched. For the CDR3, the DNA is TGCGCCAGCAGCTTGCATGGGACAGGGGATCGGAATTCACCCCTCCACTTT. Its protein product is CASSLHGTGDRNSPLHF. Supplemented by reference TRBV5-1 and TRBJ1-6, the full variable domain reads KAGVTQTPRYLIKTRGQQVTLSCSPISGHRSVSWYQQTPGQGLQFLFEYFSETQRNKGNFPGRFSGRQFSNSRSEMNVSTLELGDSALYLCASSLHGTGDRNSPLHFGNGTRLTVT.

This clonotype was counted only a few times. The CDR3 here is CAIRDVGGRETQYF. CDR3 nucleotides: TGTGCCATCAGAGACGTAGGGGGCCGGGAGACCCAGTACTTC. V is TRBV10-3 and J is TRBJ2-5; 7 positions match TRBD1. V was pared by 6 bases and J by 5 bases, with 9 bases of the junction left unmatched. Germline V CDR1 and CDR2: ENHRY, SYGVKD. This CDR3 contains 14 residues.